Included here is one TCR beta chain sequence, with context. The entry originates in a study of cytomegalovirus exposure and HLA in healthy donors. 60 Vbeta and 13 Jbeta primers were used in PCR. Method: immunoSEQ multiplex PCR; TCRdb's copy keeps in-frame clones and lacks some. There are some 270,000 clones in the sample; around 90% occur only once, and less than 2% lies in the top ten. V gave up 4 bases and J gave up 0 bases, with 7 bases separating them. Looked up from germline, CDR1 is GTSNPN and CDR2 is SVGIG (reference sequence). The CDR3 runs to 12 residues. The TCR sequence derives from a girl aged 2 to 9 in good health and CMV-seronegative. Sequenced sample: PBMCs. The genes are TRBV30 and TRBJ2-7, with a tentative D call TRBD1 (5 bases). The CDR3 DNA reads as TGTGCCTGGAAGGGGCTCTCCTACGAGCAGTACTTC. Its translation: CAWKGLSYEQYF.